The clone carrying this T cell receptor beta chain has at least ten counts. Its specificity is unknown. The authors amplified TCR beta CDR3 regions, and they did so from RNA transcripts for repertoire sequencing. The first-round RT-PCR employed HTBI primers together with the Qiagen OneStep RT-PCR kit. A multiplex PCR was then performed as the second round. In TCRdb, the multiplex PCR reads were re-called with MiXCR into one record per CDR3 protein. Among some 380,000 distinct CDR3 sequences, roughly 15% were seen once, and the ten largest hold approximately 7%. Patients were excluded if they had other autoimmune diseases or uncontrolled infections, and likewise if pregnancy or lactation applied. A diagnosis was made from clinical symptoms together with serum thyroxine, TRAb, thyroid ultrasound and orbital computed tomography. The PBMCs used were ones drawn from over 9.5 ml of fresh peripheral blood.

Trimming took off 2 bases at V and 0 bases at J, with 9 bases between the two ends. CDR1 is SGHRS and CDR2 is YFSETQ in the germline V gene. This CDR3 has 16 amino acids. The source of the sample is a study of Graves' ophthalmopathy and Graves' hyperthyroidism. Study-level results: Most expanded clonotypes from thyroid (those above 0.001 frequency) were also found in blood.

V gene TRBV5-1 combines with J gene TRBJ2-6; D is unclear. This clonotype was obtained from a woman aged 18 to 35 with stable Graves' hyperthyroidism. What was sequenced was peripheral blood. CDR3 sequence: CASSLDPLSGANVLTF. Written as DNA, the CDR3 is TGCGCCAGCAGCTTAGACCCGCTCTCTGGGGCCAACGTCCTGACTTTC.